This T cell receptor (beta chain) was found in a study of STAT5B mutations in CD4+ large granular lymphocyte leukemia. Some clones are missing from TCRdb's copy, which holds only in-frame ones; the method was immunoSEQ multiplex PCR. The profile shows roughly 30,000 clones, 70% to 90% of them singletons. Overall study results and limits: Top patient clones used TRBV06 genes more often: 8/27 versus 2/35 in controls.

Worth noting for this clone: Antigen unknown.

Per the germline V gene, CDR1 is MNHEY and CDR2 is SVGAGI. The CDR3 runs to 14 residues. The V end was cut by 0 bases, the J end by 3 bases, with 7 bases between. Buffy coats from healthy blood donors served as controls. This sequence joins TRBV6-5 and TRBJ2-3; D not certain. This TCR was recovered from a human donor in good health. The source material was CD4+ T cells from blood buffy coats. The CDR3 reads CASSYSWGTDTQYF. CDR3 coding DNA: TGTGCCAGCAGTTACTCGTGGGGTACAGATACGCAGTATTTT.